One sample yielded the 23 T cell receptor beta chains listed below, sequenced in a study of cytomegalovirus exposure and HLA in healthy donors. PCR amplification relied on 60 Vbeta primers (plus 13 Jbeta primers). Repertoires were generated with immunoSEQ multiplex PCR, while TCRdb's copy carries only in-frame clones and drops some. This table holds approximately 130,000 clones, more than 80% found once. The sample was PBMCs. The receptors originated from a woman aged 40 to 50 in good health and CMV-seropositive.

This chain uses TRBV10-3 with TRBJ1-6, with TRBD1 matching over 11 bases. The CDR3 is made up of 16 amino acids. Germline lookup yields CDR1 ENHRY and CDR2 SYGVKD. V shed 2 bases and J 14 bases; nucleotides not matched to a gene: 11. CDR3 in DNA: TGTGCCATCAGTGAGAGGGGACAGGGGGTCCAAAGTTCCCTCCACTTT. As protein: CAISERGQGVQSSLHF.

This clone was seen more than once but under ten times. The CDR3 sequence: CASSLWSRVAGGSWSSYEQYF. Written as DNA, the CDR3 is TGTGCCAGCAGCTTATGGTCTCGGGTAGCGGGGGGGTCCTGGAGCTCCTACGAGCAGTACTTC. This chain connects TRBV7-8 to TRBJ2-7, with 11 bases aligning to TRBD2. Trimming at V came to 2 bases and at J to 0 bases, leaving 18 bases not matched to a gene. Germline-derived CDR1 and CDR2 are SGHVS and FQNEAQ. CDR3 size: 21 residues.

This clone turned up a few times. The chain joins TRBV29-1 to TRBJ2-1; TRBD1 matches at 8 bases. The CDR3 totals 12 residues. CDR1 SQVTM and CDR2 ANQGSEA come from the germline V gene. V was clipped by 7 bases and J by 1 base; unmatched bases: 0. The CDR3 nucleotides are TGCAGCGGGACAGGGTCCTACAATGAGCAGTTCTTC. Translated, it gives CSGTGSYNEQFF.

The gene calls are TRBV5-3 and TRBJ1-2; 8 bases match TRBD1. TRBV5-3 is assigned to the ORF class and has an uncertain function. Germline trimming cut 4 bases from V and 1 base from J; bases unmatched to any gene: 3. The CDR3 has 14 residues. CDR3 in amino acids: CARSGTGINYGYTF. Written as DNA, the CDR3 is TGTGCCAGAAGCGGGACAGGTATTAACTATGGCTACACCTTC.

The gene calls are TRBV5-4 and TRBJ1-3; maybe TRBD1 (6 bases). V lost 2 bases, J lost 0 bases, and 12 bases lay in between. Germline V gene data show CDR1 as SGHNT and CDR2 as YYREEE (reference sequence). This CDR3 has 16 amino acids. The chain's CDR3 is CASSLGGQISGNTIYF. For the CDR3, the DNA is TGTGCCAGCAGCTTAGGCGGACAGATCTCTGGAAACACCATATATTTT.

J is TRBJ2-7 and V is TRBV29-1, with D perhaps matching TRBD2 (6 bases). Germline CDR1 is SQVTM and CDR2 is ANQGSEA. Between the trimmed V and J ends, which lost 2 bases and 6 bases, there was a span of 14 bases. This CDR3 comprises 13 residues. CDR3 loop: CSVESGTPREQYF. The CDR3 nucleotides read TGCAGCGTTGAATCCGGGACTCCCCGCGAGCAGTACTTC.

This clone was counted a few times. The chain joins TRBV7-2 to TRBJ1-2; TRBD1 matches 7 bases. The CDR3 sequence is 14 residues long. V shed 5 bases and J 5 bases; nucleotides not matched to a gene: 8. Germline loops: CDR1 SGHTA, CDR2 FQGNSA. CDR3 DNA: TGTGCCAGCAGCATAGGGACACAGGGGTATGGCTACACCTTC. Protein sequence: CASSIGTQGYGYTF.

V and J are TRBV4-1 and TRBJ1-4; D is unclear. Germline V gives CDR1 MGHRA, CDR2 YSYEKL. The CDR3 covers 17 residues. V shed 3 bases and J shed 10 bases, with 24 bases lying between them. CDR3 coding DNA: TGCGCCAGCAGCCACAGCTCCGGGAAACCTTTTGGAGGAAAACTGTTTTTT. Amino acid sequence: CASSHSSGKPFGGKLFF.

The J gene is TRBJ1-4, the V gene TRBV28; TRBD1 is a possible D gene (6 bases). The length of the CDR3 is 15 residues. Between the trimmed V and J ends, which lost 8 bases and 7 bases, there was a span of 20 bases. Germline V lookup: CDR1 MDHEN, CDR2 SYDVKM. CDR3 amino acids: CASGSLRGRTEKLFF. The CDR3 DNA is TGTGCCAGCGGGTCCCTCAGGGGAAGGACTGAAAAACTGTTTTTT.

The chain combines TRBV28 with TRBJ2-1; 9 bases line up with TRBD2. Losses at the gene ends were 3 bases for V and 6 bases for J; bases not matched to a gene: 6. CDR3 size: 15 residues. CDR1 and CDR2 (germline): MDHEN, SYDVKM. CDR3 nucleotide sequence: TGTGCCAGCAGTTTGGGACGCGGGGGGGGCAATGAGCAGTTCTTC. This encodes CASSLGRGGGNEQFF.

The J gene is TRBJ1-1, the V gene TRBV18; 8 nucleotides agree with TRBD1. Germline CDR1 and CDR2: KGHSH and LQKENI. The CDR3 is 14 residues long. V shed 3 bases and J 6 bases; nucleotides not matched to a gene: 6. CDR3 coding DNA: TGTGCCAGCTCACCGTCAGGGGGCCCCCCTGAAGCTTTCTTT. Protein: CASSPSGGPPEAFF.

The V and J genes are TRBV2 and TRBJ1-1; D gene uncertain. This CDR3 has 11 amino acids. Germline loops: CDR1 SNHLY, CDR2 FYNNEI. Trimming shortened V by 3 bases and J by 7 bases, and 6 bases separated the two germline ends. CDR3 bases: TGTGCCAGCAGTGAGAAGCTTGAAGCTTTCTTT. This sequence encodes CASSEKLEAFF.

V gene TRBV28 combines with J gene TRBJ2-7, with D possibly being TRBD1 (5 bases). Trimming shortened V by 3 bases and J by 0 bases, and 12 bases separated the two germline ends. Germline CDR1 MDHEN, CDR2 SYDVKM. This CDR3 contains 15 residues. The CDR3 loop is CASSFTGRSSYEQYF. In nucleotides, the CDR3 is TGTGCCAGCAGTTTCACAGGAAGGAGCTCCTACGAGCAGTACTTC. The full variable domain, its missing parts supplied by reference TRBV28 and TRBJ2-7, is DVKVTQSSRYLVKRTGEKVFLECVQDMDHENMFWYRQDPGLGLRLIYFSYDVKMKEKGDIPEGYSVSREKKERFSLILESASTNQTSMYLCASSFTGRSSYEQYFGPGTRLTVT.

In its sample, this clone was seen a few times. V is TRBV5-4 and J is TRBJ2-4, with TRBD1 matching 8 bases. The germline gives CDR1 SGHNT, CDR2 YYREEE (reference sequence). After removal of 4 bases from V and 7 bases from J, the junction contained 13 bases not matched to a gene. The CDR3 totals 16 residues. CDR3 DNA sequence: TGTGCCAGCAGCCCAACGACAGGGGATGTTTCGAACATTCAGTACTTC. As protein: CASSPTTGDVSNIQYF.

The chain joins TRBV29-1 to TRBJ2-7, with a weak D call TRBD2 (6 bases). Germline-derived CDR1 and CDR2 are SQVTM and ANQGSEA. CDR3 size: 13 residues. Trimming removed 2 bases from V and 1 base from J, with 9 bases in between. The CDR3 DNA reads as TGCAGCGTTGAACAGGAGGGATCCTACGAGCAGTACTTC. Translation: CSVEQEGSYEQYF.

The chain uses TRBV14 and TRBJ2-4; D remains ambiguous. The V end was cut by 1 base, the J end by 7 bases, with 5 bases between. CDR3 size: 12 residues. In germline, CDR1 is SGHDN, CDR2 FVKESK. CDR3 in amino acids: CASSQVANIQYF. CDR3 in DNA: TGTGCCAGCAGCCAAGTGGCCAACATTCAGTACTTC.

The gene calls are TRBV2 and TRBJ2-2; possibly TRBD2 for D (6 bases). CDR3 length equals 17 residues. Germline CDR1 and CDR2: SNHLY and FYNNEI. Trimming took off 0 bases at V and 4 bases at J, with 15 bases between the two ends. The CDR3 nucleotides are TGTGCCAGCAGTGAAGCTTTGGACTACTCGAGCACCGGGGAGCTGTTTTTT. It is translated as CASSEALDYSSTGELFF.

This chain uses TRBV19 with TRBJ1-1; D gene unclear. The V end lost 8 bases, the J end lost 0 bases, and 7 bases lay between the germline ends. CDR1 is LNHDA, CDR2 SQIVND, per germline (reference sequence). There are 12 residues in the CDR3. CDR3 amino acids: CASGGVNTEAFF. The CDR3 nucleotides read TGTGCCAGTGGTGGAGTGAACACTGAAGCTTTCTTT.

The J gene is TRBJ2-5, the V gene TRBV9; 10 bases line up with TRBD2. The length of the CDR3 is 14 residues. Germline CDR1 SGDLS, CDR2 YYNGEE. V gave up 3 bases and J gave up 3 bases; unmatched junction bases: 2. CDR3 nucleotides: TGTGCCAGCAGCGCCGGACTAGCGGAAGAGACCCAGTACTTC. Its protein product is CASSAGLAEETQYF.

The chain is built from TRBV18 and TRBJ1-2; the D gene is possibly TRBD1 (6 bases). V gave up 4 bases and J gave up 7 bases, with 22 bases separating them. CDR1 is KGHSH and CDR2 is LQKENI in the germline V gene. The CDR3 is made up of 16 amino acids. CDR3 DNA sequence: TGTGCCAGCTCACAAATGACCGGGACACAGGCCAGTGGCTACACCTTC. Translating it yields CASSQMTGTQASGYTF.

This sequence joins TRBV7-8 and TRBJ1-2; 9 nucleotides match TRBD1. Germline V gene lookup returns CDR1 SGHVS and CDR2 FQNEAQ. With V trimmed by 5 bases and J by 2 bases, 9 bases remained unmatched. This CDR3 is 16 amino acids long. CDR3 DNA: TGTGCCAGCAGCCCGGGGGCGGGACAGGGCAACTATGGCTACACCTTC. This gives the protein CASSPGAGQGNYGYTF.

In this sample, this clone turned up a few times. The rearrangement joins TRBV27 to TRBJ2-1; D may be TRBD2 (5 bases). With 0 bases removed from V and 10 bases from J, the gap between germline ends came to 13 bases. In germline, CDR1 is MNHEY, CDR2 SMNVEV (reference sequence). There are 14 residues in the CDR3. The CDR3 is CASSLSGALREQFF. The CDR3 DNA is TGTGCCAGCAGTTTATCGGGAGCGCTGCGCGAGCAGTTCTTC.

The chain employs TRBV14 and TRBJ2-5; D perhaps matches TRBD2 (5 bases). The germline gives CDR1 SGHDN, CDR2 FVKESK. V gave up 4 bases and J gave up 1 base, with 7 bases separating them. The CDR3 is made up of 13 amino acids. CDR3 region: CASSRTLQETQYF. CDR3 in DNA: TGTGCCAGCAGCCGGACTCTCCAAGAGACCCAGTACTTC.